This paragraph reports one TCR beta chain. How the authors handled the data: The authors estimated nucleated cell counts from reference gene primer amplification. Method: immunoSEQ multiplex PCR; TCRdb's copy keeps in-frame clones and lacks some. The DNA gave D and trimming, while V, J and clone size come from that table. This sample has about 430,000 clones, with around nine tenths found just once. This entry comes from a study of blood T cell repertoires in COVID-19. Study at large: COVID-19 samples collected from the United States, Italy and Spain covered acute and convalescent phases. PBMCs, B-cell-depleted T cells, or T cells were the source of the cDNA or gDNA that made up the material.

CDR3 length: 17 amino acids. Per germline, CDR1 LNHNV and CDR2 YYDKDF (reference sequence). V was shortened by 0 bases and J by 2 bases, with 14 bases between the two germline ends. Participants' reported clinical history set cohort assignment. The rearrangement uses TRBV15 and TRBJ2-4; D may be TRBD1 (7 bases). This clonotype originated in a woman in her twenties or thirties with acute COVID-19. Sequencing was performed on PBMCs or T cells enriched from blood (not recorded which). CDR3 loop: CATSRDSAGGTKNIQYF. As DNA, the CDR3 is TGTGCCACCAGCAGAGATTCGGCAGGGGGGACCAAAAACATTCAGTACTTC.